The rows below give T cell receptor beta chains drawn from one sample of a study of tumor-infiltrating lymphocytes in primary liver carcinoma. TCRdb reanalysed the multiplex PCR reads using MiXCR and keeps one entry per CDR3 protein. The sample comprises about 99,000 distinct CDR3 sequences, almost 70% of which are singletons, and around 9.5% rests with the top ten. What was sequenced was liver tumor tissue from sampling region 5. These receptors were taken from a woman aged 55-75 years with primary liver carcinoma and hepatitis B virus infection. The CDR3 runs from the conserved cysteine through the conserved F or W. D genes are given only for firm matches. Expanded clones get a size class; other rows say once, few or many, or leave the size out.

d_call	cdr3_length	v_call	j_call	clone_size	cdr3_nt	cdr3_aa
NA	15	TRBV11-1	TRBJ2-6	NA	TGTGCCAGCAACTCGCAGGGCTCTGGGGCCAACGTCCTGACTTTC	CASNSQGSGANVLTF
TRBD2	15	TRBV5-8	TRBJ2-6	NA	TGTGCCAGCAGTTTGGGAGGGACCAGGGCCAACGTCCTGACTTTC	CASSLGGTRANVLTF
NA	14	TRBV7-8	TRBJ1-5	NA	TGTGCCAGCAGCTTATTAGCCGGGGATCAGTCCCAGCATTTT	CASSLLAGDQSQHF
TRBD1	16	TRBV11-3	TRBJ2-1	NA	TGTGCCAGCAGCTTAGCCCTCATACAGGGGGCTTCTGAGCAGTTCTTC	CASSLALIQGASEQFF
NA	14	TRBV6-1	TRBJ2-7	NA	TGTGCCAGCAGTTCACAGCGGAGTTCCTACGAGCGGTACTTC	CASSSQRSSYERYF
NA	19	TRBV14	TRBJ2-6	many	TGTGCCAGCAGCCATTCGGTCTACAAGCTCCTCTCTGGGGCCAACGTCCTGACTTTC	CASSHSVYKLLSGANVLTF
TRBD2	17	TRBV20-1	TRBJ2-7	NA	TGCAGTGCTAGAGACCCGACCGGGACTAGCGGACCTTACGAGCAGTACTTC	CSARDPTGTSGPYEQYF
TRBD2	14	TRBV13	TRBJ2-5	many	TGTGCCAGCAGCCCGAGACTAGCGGGAGAGACCCAGTACTTC	CASSPRLAGETQYF
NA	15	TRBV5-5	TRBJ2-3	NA	TGTGCCAACAGCTTAATAGGGTGGGGCACAGATATGCAGTATTTT	CANSLIGWGTDMQYF
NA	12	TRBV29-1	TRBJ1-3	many	TGCAGCGTGGGAGGGTCTGGAAACACCATATATTTT	CSVGGSGNTIYF
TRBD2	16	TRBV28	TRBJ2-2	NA	TGTGCCAGCAGTGAACTAGCGGGAGGGCGGACCGGGGTGCTGTTTTTT	CASSELAGGRTGVLFF
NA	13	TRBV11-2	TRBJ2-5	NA	TGTGCCAGGAGTTCTACAGGGCTGGTGACCCAGTACTTC	CARSSTGLVTQYF
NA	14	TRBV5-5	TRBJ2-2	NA	TGTGCCAGCAGCCCCCCCCCGGCCCTCGGGGAGCTGTTTTTT	CASSPPPALGELFF
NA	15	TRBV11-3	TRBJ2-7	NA	TGTGGCAGTAGCTTAGTCGGGACACCAACCTACGAGCAGTACTTC	CGSSLVGTPTYEQYF
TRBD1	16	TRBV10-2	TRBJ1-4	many	TGCGCCAGCAGTGTTCTGGACAGGAACACTAATGAAAAACTGTTTTTT	CASSVLDRNTNEKLFF
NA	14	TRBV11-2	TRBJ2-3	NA	TGTGTCGGCAGCTCCCGGACGGGGGCAGATACGCAGTTTTTT	CVGSSRTGADTQFF
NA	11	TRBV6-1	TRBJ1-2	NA	TGTGCCAGTAGAACCAACTATGGCTACACCTTC	CASRTNYGYTF
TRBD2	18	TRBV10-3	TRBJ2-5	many	TGTGCCATCAGTGCGGGTCCGGGACTAGCGGGAGATGGGGAGACCCAGTACTTC	CAISAGPGLAGDGETQYF
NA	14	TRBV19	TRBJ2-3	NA	TGTGCCAGTAGAGGGGGGATGCCCACAGATACGCAGTATTTT	CASRGGMPTDTQYF
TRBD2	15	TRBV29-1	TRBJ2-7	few	TGCAGCGTTGAAGATCAATGGGAAAAGCGGGGCGAGCAGTACTTC	CSVEDQWEKRGEQYF
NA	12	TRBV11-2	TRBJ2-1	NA	TGTACCAGCAGCCCTGGCCTAACTGGGCAGTTCTTC	CTSSPGLTGQFF
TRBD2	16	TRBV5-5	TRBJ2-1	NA	TGTGCCAGGACCTCCGGACTAGCGGGAGCATACAATGAGCAGTTCTTC	CARTSGLAGAYNEQFF
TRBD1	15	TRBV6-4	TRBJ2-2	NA	TGTGCCAGCAGCCGAACCGGGACAGGGGCCGGGGAGCTGCTTTTT	CASSRTGTGAGELLF
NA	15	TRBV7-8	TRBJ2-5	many	TGTGCCAGCAGCTTTTATGGACAGAGACAAGAGACCCAGTACTTC	CASSFYGQRQETQYF
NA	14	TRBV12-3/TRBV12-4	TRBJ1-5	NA	TGTGCCAGCAGTTCCGGACGGGGCAACCAGCCCCAGCATTTT	CASSSGRGNQPQHF
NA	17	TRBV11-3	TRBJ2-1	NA	TGTGCCAGCAGCCCTCGGGGGGCGCGGACCATGGGCAGTGAGCAGTTCTTC	CASSPRGARTMGSEQFF
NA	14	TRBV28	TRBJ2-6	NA	TGCTCCAGCACCCCATTCTCTGGGGCCAACGTCCTGACTTTC	CSSTPFSGANVLTF
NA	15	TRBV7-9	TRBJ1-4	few	TGTGCCAGCAGCTTAGCCACAGGGCCGAATGAAAAACTGTTTTTT	CASSLATGPNEKLFF
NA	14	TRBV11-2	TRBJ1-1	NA	TGTGCCAGCTGCTTAGCGGGCAGGAGGACTGGAACTTTCTTT	CASCLAGRRTGTFF
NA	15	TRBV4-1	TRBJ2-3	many	TGCGCCAGCAGCCCCTTACCCTCCACCACAGATACGCAGTATTTT	CASSPLPSTTDTQYF
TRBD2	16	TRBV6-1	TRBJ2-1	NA	TGTGCCAGCAGTCGGACTAGAGGCCTCTCCTACAATAAGCAGTTCTTC	CASSRTRGLSYNKQFF
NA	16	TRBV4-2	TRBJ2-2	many	TGTGCCAGCAGCCGCCAGGTCCGCGCGAACACCGGGGAGCTGTTTTTT	CASSRQVRANTGELFF
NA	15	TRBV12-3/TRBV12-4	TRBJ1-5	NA	TGTGCCAGCAGTCCCAGCCAAGGGTGGGGTCAGCCCCAGCATTTT	CASSPSQGWGQPQHF
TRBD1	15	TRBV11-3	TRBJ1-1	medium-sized	TGTGCCAGCAGCCTGGGACAGGGGGCGACGGTTGAAGCTTTCTTT	CASSLGQGATVEAFF
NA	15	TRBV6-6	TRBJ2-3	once	TGTGTCAGCAGTCCCCGGGACAAGGGAACAGATACGCAGTATTTT	CVSSPRDKGTDTQYF
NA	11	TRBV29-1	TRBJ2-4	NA	TGCAGCGGTGGACAGTCAAACATACAGTACTTC	CSGGQSNIQYF
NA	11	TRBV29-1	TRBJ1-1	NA	TGCAGCGTAGCCACCGATGCTATCACTCTCTTT	CSVATDAITLF
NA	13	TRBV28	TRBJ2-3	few	TGTGCCAGCGATGGGGGCAGCACAGATACGCAGTATTTT	CASDGGSTDTQYF
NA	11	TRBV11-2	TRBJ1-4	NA	TGTGCCAACAGCGCCTCTGAAAAAATGCTTTTT	CANSASEKMLF
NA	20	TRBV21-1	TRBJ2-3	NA	TGTACCAGCAGCGAAGGCCTACTAGCGGGAGGTGGGAGTGTCACAGATATGCAGTATTTT	CTSSEGLLAGGGSVTDMQYF
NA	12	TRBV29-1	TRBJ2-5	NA	TGCAGTGTTGGGGAGTACCAAGAGACCCAGTACTTC	CSVGEYQETQYF
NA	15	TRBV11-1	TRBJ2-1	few	TGTGCCAGCATCTGGGGCGGGACGAGGACCTATGAGCAGTTCTTC	CASIWGGTRTYEQFF
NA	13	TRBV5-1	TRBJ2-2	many	TGCGCCAGCAGCAGGGTTGGCACCGGGGAGCTGTTTTTT	CASSRVGTGELFF
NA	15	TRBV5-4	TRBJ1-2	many	TGTGCCAGCAGCTTGGCCCTGGCAGGGGAGGATGGCTACACCTTC	CASSLALAGEDGYTF